The following is a T cell receptor (beta chain) sequence with its context. As yet, its antigen is unknown. Trimming removed 3 bases from V and 5 bases from J, with 12 bases in between. CDR3 length: 14 amino acids. The source of the sample is a study of T cell repertoires in aging, cancer and after chemotherapy. The study, taken as a whole, reports: No conclusions about immunological memory after chemotherapy can be drawn from the repertoire data. Median generation probability rose over the chemotherapy interval in each cancer cohort, suggesting rebound thymic output. Hematological cancer patients had lymphoid organ infiltration that may impair thymic emigration or T cell expansion.

TCR beta rearrangements were amplified from peripheral blood genomic DNA. A mixed TRB-A/B primer pool amplified rearranged TRB by multiplex touch-down PCR. One entry per CDR3 protein results from TCRdb running MiXCR on the multiplex PCR reads. The sample lists around 4,300 distinct CDR3 sequences, roughly two fifths occurring once. Material: blood. This chain links TRBV12-3 or TRBV12-4 with TRBJ2-3; D unresolved. The sequence was collected from a human donor with a blood cancer. CDR3 DNA sequence: TGTGCCAGCAGTTTCGGCGGCGCCGGAGATACGCAGTATTTT. This codes for CASSFGGAGDTQYF.